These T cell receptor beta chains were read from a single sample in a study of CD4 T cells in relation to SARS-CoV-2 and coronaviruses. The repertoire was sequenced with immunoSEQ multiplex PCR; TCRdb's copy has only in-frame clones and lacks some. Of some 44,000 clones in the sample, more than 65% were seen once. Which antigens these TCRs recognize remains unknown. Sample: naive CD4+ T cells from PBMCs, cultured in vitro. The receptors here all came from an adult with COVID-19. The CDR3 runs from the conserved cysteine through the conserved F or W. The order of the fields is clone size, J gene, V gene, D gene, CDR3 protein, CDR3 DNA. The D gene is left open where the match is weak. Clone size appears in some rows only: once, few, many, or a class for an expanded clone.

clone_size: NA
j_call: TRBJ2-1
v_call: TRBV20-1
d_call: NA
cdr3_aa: CSASERLVYNEQFF
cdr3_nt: TGCAGTGCTAGTGAGCGTCTCGTCTACAATGAGCAGTTCTTC

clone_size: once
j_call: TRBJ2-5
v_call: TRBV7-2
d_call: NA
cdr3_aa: CASSQGPYGETQYF
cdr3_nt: TGTGCCAGCAGCCAGGGACCATACGGGGAGACCCAGTACTTC

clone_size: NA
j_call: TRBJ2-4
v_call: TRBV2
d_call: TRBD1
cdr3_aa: CAIEGDRLVAKNIQYF
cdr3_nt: TGTGCCATCGAGGGGGACAGACTTGTAGCCAAAAACATTCAGTACTTC

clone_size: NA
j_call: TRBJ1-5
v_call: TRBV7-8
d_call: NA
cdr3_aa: CASSFLNGDQPQHF
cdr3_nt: TGTGCCAGCAGCTTTTTGAACGGGGATCAGCCCCAGCATTTT

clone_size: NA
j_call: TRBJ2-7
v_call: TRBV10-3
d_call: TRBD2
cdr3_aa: CAITSSGRSEQYF
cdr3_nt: TGTGCCATCACATCTAGCGGGAGAAGCGAGCAGTACTTC

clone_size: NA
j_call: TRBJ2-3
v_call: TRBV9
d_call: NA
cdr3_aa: CASSEGPGSDTQYF
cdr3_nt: TGTGCCAGCAGCGAAGGACCTGGCTCAGATACGCAGTATTTT

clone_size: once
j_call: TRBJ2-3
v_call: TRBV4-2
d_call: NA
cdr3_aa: CASSQVAAAEGTDTQYF
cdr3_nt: TGTGCCAGCAGCCAAGTGGCGGCAGCGGAGGGAACAGATACGCAGTATTTT

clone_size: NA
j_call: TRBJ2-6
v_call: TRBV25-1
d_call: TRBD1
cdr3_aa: CASSPRGTGGPGANVLTF
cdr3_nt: TGTGCCAGCAGCCCACGGGGGACAGGGGGCCCTGGGGCCAACGTCCTGACTTTC

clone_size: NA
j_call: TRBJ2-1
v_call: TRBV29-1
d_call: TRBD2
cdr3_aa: CSVEGEGTSSYNEQFF
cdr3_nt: TGCAGCGTTGAAGGGGAGGGGACTAGCAGCTACAATGAGCAGTTCTTC

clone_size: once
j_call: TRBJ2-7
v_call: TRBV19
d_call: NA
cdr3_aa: CASSPYTGYEQYF
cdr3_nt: TGTGCCAGTAGCCCATATACAGGGTACGAGCAGTACTTC

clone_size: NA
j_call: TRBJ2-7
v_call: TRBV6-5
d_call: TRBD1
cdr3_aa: CASRRTGQGIYEQYF
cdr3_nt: TGTGCCAGCAGACGTACTGGACAGGGGATCTACGAGCAGTACTTC

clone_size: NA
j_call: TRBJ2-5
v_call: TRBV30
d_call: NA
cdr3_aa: CAWSGGTLQETQYF
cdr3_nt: TGTGCCTGGAGTGGGGGGACACTTCAAGAGACCCAGTACTTC

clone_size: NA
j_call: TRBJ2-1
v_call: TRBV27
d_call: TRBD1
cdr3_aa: CASSTGTGVHNEQFF
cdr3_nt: TGTGCCAGCAGTACCGGGACAGGGGTCCACAATGAGCAGTTCTTC

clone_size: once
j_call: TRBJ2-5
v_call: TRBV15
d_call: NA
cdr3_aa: CATSSMPPDRVGETQYF
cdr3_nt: TGTGCCACCAGCAGCATGCCTCCGGACCGAGTTGGAGAGACCCAGTACTTC

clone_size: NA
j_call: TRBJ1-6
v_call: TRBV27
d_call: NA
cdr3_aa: CASSPDGINSPLHF
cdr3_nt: TGTGCCAGCAGTCCGGATGGGATTAATTCACCCCTCCACTTT

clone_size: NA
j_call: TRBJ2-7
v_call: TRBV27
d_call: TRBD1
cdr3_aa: CASSPGQGAREQYF
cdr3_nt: TGTGCCAGCAGTCCGGGACAGGGGGCCAGGGAGCAGTACTTC

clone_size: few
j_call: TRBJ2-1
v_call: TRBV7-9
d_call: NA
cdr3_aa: CASSTTNEQFF
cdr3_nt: TGTGCCAGCAGCACCACCAATGAGCAGTTCTTC

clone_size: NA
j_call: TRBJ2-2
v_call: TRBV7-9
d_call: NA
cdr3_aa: CASSLMSGDTGELFF
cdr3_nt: TGTGCCAGCAGCCTTATGTCAGGGGACACCGGGGAGCTGTTTTTT

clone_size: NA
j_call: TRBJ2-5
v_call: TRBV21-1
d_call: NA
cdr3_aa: CASSKAAGPFQETQYF
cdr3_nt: TGTGCCAGCAGCAAAGCGGCGGGGCCCTTCCAAGAGACCCAGTACTTC

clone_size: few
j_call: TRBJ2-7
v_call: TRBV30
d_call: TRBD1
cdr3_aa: CAWSRDRATRPHF
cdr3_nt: TGTGCCTGGAGCCGGGACAGGGCGACGAGACCACACTTC

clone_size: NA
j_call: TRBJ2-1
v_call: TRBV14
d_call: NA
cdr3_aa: CASSQTTTYNEQFF
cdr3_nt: TGTGCCAGCAGCCAAACAACTACTTACAATGAGCAGTTCTTC

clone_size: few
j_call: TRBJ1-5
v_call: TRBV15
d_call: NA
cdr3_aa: CATSRPQGRPQHF
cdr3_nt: TGTGCCACCAGCAGACCTCAGGGGCGTCCCCAGCATTTT

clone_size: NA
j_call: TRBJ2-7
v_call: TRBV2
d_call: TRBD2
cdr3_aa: CAIAGESYEQYF
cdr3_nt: TGTGCCATCGCGGGGGAAAGCTACGAGCAGTACTTC

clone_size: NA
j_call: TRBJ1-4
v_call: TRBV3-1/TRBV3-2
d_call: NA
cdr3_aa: CASSQDSLGATNEKLFF
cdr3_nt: TGTGCCAGCAGCCAAGATTCTCTTGGGGCAACTAATGAAAAACTGTTTTTT

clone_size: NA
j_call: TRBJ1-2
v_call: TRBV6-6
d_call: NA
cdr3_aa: CASSYVVWRNYGYTF
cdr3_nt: TGTGCCAGCAGTTATGTCGTCTGGCGGAACTATGGCTACACCTTC

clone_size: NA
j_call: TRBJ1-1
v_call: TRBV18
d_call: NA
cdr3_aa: CASSPNVPPNTEAFF
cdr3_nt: TGTGCCAGCTCACCAAATGTCCCCCCGAACACTGAAGCTTTCTTT

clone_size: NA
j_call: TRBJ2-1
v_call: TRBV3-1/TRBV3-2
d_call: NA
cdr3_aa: CASSHQPDYFYNEQFF
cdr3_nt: TGTGCCAGCAGCCATCAACCGGACTATTTCTACAATGAGCAGTTCTTC

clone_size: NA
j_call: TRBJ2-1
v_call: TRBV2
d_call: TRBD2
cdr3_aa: CASSDGLAAYNEQFF
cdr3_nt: TGTGCCAGCAGTGACGGACTAGCAGCCTACAATGAGCAGTTCTTC

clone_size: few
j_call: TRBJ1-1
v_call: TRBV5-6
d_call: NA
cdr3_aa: CASSLPANTEAFF
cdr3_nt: TGTGCCAGCAGCTTGCCGGCGAACACTGAAGCTTTCTTT

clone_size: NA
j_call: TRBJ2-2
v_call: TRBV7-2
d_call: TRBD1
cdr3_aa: CASSSHQGGGSGELFF
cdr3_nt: TGTGCCAGCAGCTCCCATCAAGGGGGCGGGTCCGGGGAGCTGTTTTTT

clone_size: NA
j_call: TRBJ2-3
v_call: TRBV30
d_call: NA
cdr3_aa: CAWSVGGFPQYF
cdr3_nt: TGTGCCTGGAGTGTTGGTGGTTTTCCGCAGTATTTT

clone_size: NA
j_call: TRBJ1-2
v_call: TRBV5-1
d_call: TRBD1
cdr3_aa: CASGFGTGRGYTF
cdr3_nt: TGCGCCAGCGGTTTTGGGACAGGGCGCGGCTACACCTTC

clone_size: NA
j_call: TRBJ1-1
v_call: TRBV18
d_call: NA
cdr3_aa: CASSPGDSNTEAFF
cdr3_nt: TGTGCCAGCTCACCGGGGGATTCTAACACTGAAGCTTTCTTT

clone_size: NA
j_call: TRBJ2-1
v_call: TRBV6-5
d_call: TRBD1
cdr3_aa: CASRATGGAYNEQFF
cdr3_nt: TGTGCCAGCAGAGCAACAGGGGGCGCTTACAATGAGCAGTTCTTC

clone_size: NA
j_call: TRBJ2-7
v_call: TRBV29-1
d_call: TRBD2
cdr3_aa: CSVEVRIAGVPYEQYF
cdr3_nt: TGCAGCGTTGAAGTAAGGATAGCGGGAGTACCTTACGAGCAGTACTTC

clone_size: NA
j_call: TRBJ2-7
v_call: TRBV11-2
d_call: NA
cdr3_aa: CASSRAANSYEQYF
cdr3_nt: TGTGCCAGCAGTCGCGCAGCTAACTCCTACGAGCAGTACTTC

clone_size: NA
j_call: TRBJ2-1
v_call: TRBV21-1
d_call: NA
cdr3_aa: CASRPESGDEQFF
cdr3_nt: TGTGCCAGCAGGCCCGAATCAGGAGATGAGCAGTTCTTC

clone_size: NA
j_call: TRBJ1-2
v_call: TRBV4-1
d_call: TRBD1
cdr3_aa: CASSQPTGQGNYGYTF
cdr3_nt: TGCGCCAGCAGCCAACCGACGGGACAGGGGAACTATGGCTACACCTTC

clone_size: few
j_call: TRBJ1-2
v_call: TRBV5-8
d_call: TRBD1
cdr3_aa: CASIPGTGEEDGYTF
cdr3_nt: TGTGCCAGTATACCCGGGACAGGGGAGGAGGATGGCTACACCTTC

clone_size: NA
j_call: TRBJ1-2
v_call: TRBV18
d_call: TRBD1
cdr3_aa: CASSRTRDSYGYTF
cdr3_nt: TGTGCCAGCTCACGTACTAGGGACAGCTATGGCTACACCTTC